This entry lists 32 T cell receptor beta chains sequenced from one sample in a study of PD-L1 blockade in urothelial cancer. Only in-frame clones appear in the TCRdb table, and some are missing; sequencing was by immunoSEQ multiplex PCR. The sample includes tens of thousands of clones, roughly 77% of them seen just once. The sequenced sample was PBMCs, obtained around atezolizumab (anti-PD-L1) treatment. The receptors stem from a man aged 65 to 85 with urothelial cancer.

The V gene is TRBV2, the J gene TRBJ1-1, with a tentative D call TRBD1 (6 bases). The V and J ends lost 2 bases and 1 base respectively, with 11 bases between them. The CDR3 spans 15 residues. Germline V lookup: CDR1 SNHLY, CDR2 FYNNEI. The CDR3 reads CASSELQGPNTEAFF. CDR3 bases: TGTGCCAGCAGTGAACTACAGGGACCGAACACTGAAGCTTTCTTT.

V is TRBV7-2 and J is TRBJ1-3, with 8 bases lining up with TRBD1. J lost 4 bases, V lost 4 bases, and 3 bases had no gene match. This CDR3 region has 14 residues. The germline V gene has CDR1 SGHTA and CDR2 FQGNSA. The CDR3, as DNA: TGTGCCAGCAGCTCCAGGGGGCTCGGAAACACCATATATTTT. It codes for CASSSRGLGNTIYF.

The sample holds one count of this clone. In nucleotides, the CDR3 is TGTGCCATCAGTGCAGGACTGGCAACTAATGAAAAACTGTTTTTT. Translating gives CAISAGLATNEKLFF. The chain links TRBV10-3 to TRBJ1-4; the D is unclear. Per the germline V gene, CDR1 is ENHRY and CDR2 is SYGVKD. The CDR3 runs 15 residues. Deletions cut 4 bases from V and 0 bases from J, with 9 bases between.

This CDR3 reads CASSLGLAGVEQFF. In nucleotides, the CDR3 is TGTGCCAGCAGCCTGGGGCTAGCGGGAGTTGAGCAGTTCTTC. The V and J genes are TRBV5-5 and TRBJ2-1; TRBD2 agrees at 10 bases. Looked up from germline, CDR1 is SGHKS and CDR2 is YYEKEE (reference sequence). J lost 9 bases, V lost 4 bases, and 7 bases had no gene match. The CDR3 consists of 14 residues.

This sequence joins TRBV4-3 and TRBJ1-2; 7 bases align to TRBD1. Germline V CDR1 and CDR2: LGHNA, YSLEER. The CDR3 runs to 15 residues. V dropped 6 bases and J dropped 2; count of bases not matched to a gene: 9. The CDR3 DNA sequence: TGCGCCAGCAGGAGGTCGAGGGGGCCCAACTATGGCTACACCTTC. Translation gives CASRRSRGPNYGYTF.

The chain is built from TRBV4-3 and TRBJ1-4, with D possibly being TRBD1 (5 bases). The CDR3 loop spans 19 amino acids. Germline V CDR1 and CDR2: LGHNA, YSLEER. V was cut by 5 bases and J by 0 bases, with 22 bases left in between. DNA for the CDR3: TGCGCCAGCAGCGTATCGGGGGAAGGGGCTGCCGCAACTAATGAAAAACTGTTTTTT. Translation gives CASSVSGEGAAATNEKLFF.

The V gene is TRBV5-1, the J gene TRBJ1-1, with 7 bases identical to TRBD1. The V gene end was trimmed by 1 base and the J gene end by 5 bases; junction bases not matched to a gene: 5. Germline-derived CDR1 and CDR2 are SGHRS and YFSETQ. The CDR3 spans 14 residues. The CDR3: CASSLQGGRTEAFF. The CDR3 region has the DNA TGCGCCAGCAGCTTGCAGGGGGGCCGGACTGAAGCTTTCTTT.

The rearrangement links TRBV6-1 to TRBJ2-1; the match to TRBD2 covers 14 bases. V lost 4 bases, J lost 9 bases, and 2 bases stayed unmatched. The CDR3 has 14 amino acids. In germline, CDR1 is MNHNS, CDR2 SASEGT. CDR3 bases: TGTGCCAGCAGTGGACTAGCGGGAGGGGGTGAGCAGTTCTTC. Translating it yields CASSGLAGGGEQFF.

The chain carries TRBV5-4 and TRBJ2-1; the D gene is possibly TRBD2 (7 bases). Germline CDR1 reads SGHNT; CDR2 reads YYREEE (reference sequence). V gave up 0 bases and J gave up 10 bases, with 11 bases separating them. The CDR3 spans 13 residues. Here the CDR3 DNA reads TGTGCCAGCAGCTTGGGAAAGGGGGGGGAGCAGTTCTTC. Translation: CASSLGKGGEQFF. Supplemented by reference TRBV5-4 and TRBJ2-1, the full variable domain reads ETGVTQSPTHLIKTRGQQVTLRCSSQSGHNTVSWYQQALGQGPQFIFQYYREEENGRGNFPPRFSGLQFPNYSSELNVNALELDDSALYLCASSLGKGGEQFFGPGTRLTVL.

The V gene is TRBV28, the J gene TRBJ2-7, with D hard to call. The CDR3 extends over 11 amino acids. From germline, CDR1 is MDHEN and CDR2 SYDVKM. With 6 bases removed from V and 6 bases from J, the gap between germline ends came to 9 bases. For the CDR3, the DNA is TGTGCCAGCAGCAGCAGCGTCGAGCAGTACTTC. Translation gives CASSSSVEQYF.

This clone was picked up a small number of times. The V call is TRBV4-2, the J call TRBJ1-1; TRBD1 might be the D (5 bases). The V and J ends lost 5 bases and 5 bases respectively, with 9 bases between them. The CDR3 spans 12 residues. The V gene's germline CDR1 is LGHNA and CDR2 YNFKEQ. The CDR3 DNA follows: TGTGCCAGCAGCAAGGGGAGGACTGAAGCTTTCTTT. As protein: CASSKGRTEAFF.

V gene TRBV25-1 combines with J gene TRBJ2-6; D perhaps matches TRBD1 (5 bases). Trimming left V 2 bases short and J 4 bases short, with 9 bases between. Germline CDR1 MGHDK, CDR2 SYGVNS. The CDR3 is 15 amino acids. CDR3 DNA: TGTGCCAGCAGTGAAAGGGGCGGCGGGGCCAACGTCCTGACTTTC. Translated, it gives CASSERGGGANVLTF.

This clone was detected once. This sequence joins TRBV2 and TRBJ2-5, with D possibly TRBD2 on 5 matching bases. The CDR3 is made up of 14 amino acids. With 0 bases removed from V and 2 bases from J, the gap between germline ends came to 7 bases. From germline, CDR1 is SNHLY and CDR2 FYNNEI. The DNA of the CDR3 is TGTGCCAGCAGTGAAGCGAGGGTACAAGAGACCCAGTACTTC. Amino acid sequence: CASSEARVQETQYF.

V usage is TRBV6-1 and J usage is TRBJ1-1; D remains ambiguous. The CDR3 contains 12 residues. Trimming left V 6 bases short and J 11 bases short, with 16 bases between. CDR1 is MNHNS and CDR2 is SASEGT in the germline V gene. CDR3 DNA: TGTGCCAGCAGCACTTCGGGGATAGAGGCTTTCTTT. This gives the protein CASSTSGIEAFF.

V gene TRBV6-5 combines with J gene TRBJ2-2; 11 bases are shared with TRBD2. The germline CDR1 and CDR2 sequences are MNHEY and SVGAGI. This CDR3 comprises 15 residues. With 4 bases clipped from V and 5 bases from J, the junction kept 3 bases outside the gene matches. The CDR3 protein is CASSFSGRGTGELFF. In DNA form, the CDR3 reads TGTGCCAGCAGTTTTAGCGGGAGGGGGACCGGGGAGCTGTTTTTT.

The V and J genes are TRBV27 and TRBJ2-5; 7 nucleotides agree with TRBD2. Germline V lookup: CDR1 MNHEY, CDR2 SMNVEV (reference sequence). J gave up 4 bases and V 8 bases, and 13 bases lay outside the gene matches. The CDR3 extends over 15 amino acids. The CDR3 sequence is CASARERTSRETQYF. As DNA, the CDR3 is TGTGCCAGCGCGCGGGAGCGGACCTCCAGAGAGACCCAGTACTTC.

V usage is TRBV11-2 and J usage is TRBJ1-5; a weak D match, TRBD1 (5 bases). CDR1 and CDR2 from the germline V gene are SGHAT and FQNNGV. This CDR3 is built from 15 residues. Trimming pared 1 base from V and 6 bases from J, leaving 13 bases between. The DNA for the CDR3 is TGTGCCAGCAGCTTAGGGCAGGGTGGTCGTCAGCCCCAGCATTTT. Translating gives CASSLGQGGRQPQHF.

The CDR3 bases are TGTGCCAGCGCGGGGGGCTTCGGCGAGCAGTACTTC. Protein product: CASAGGFGEQYF. The chain uses TRBV7-2 and TRBJ2-7, with 8 bases lining up with TRBD2. The ends lost 8 bases at V and 6 bases at J; junction bases unmatched: 6. This CDR3 is 12 amino acids long. The germline gives CDR1 SGHTA, CDR2 FQGNSA.

This chain connects TRBV5-5 to TRBJ2-1; no clear D. V shed 0 bases and J shed 4 bases, with 5 bases lying between them. CDR1 and CDR2 (germline): SGHKS, YYEKEE (reference sequence). The CDR3 spans 13 residues. This chain's CDR3 is CASSLDSYNEQFF. The CDR3, as DNA: TGTGCCAGCAGCTTGGACAGTTACAATGAGCAGTTCTTC.

This clone came up a few times. This chain uses TRBV5-4 with TRBJ2-3; D call uncertain. Germline CDR1 reads SGHNT; CDR2 reads YYREEE (reference sequence). V gave up 0 bases and J gave up 4 bases, with 12 bases separating them. The CDR3 consists of 15 residues. CDR3 protein: CASSLVQIASDTQYF. In nucleotides, the CDR3 is TGTGCCAGCAGCTTGGTTCAGATAGCTTCAGATACGCAGTATTTT.

The J gene is TRBJ2-7, the V gene TRBV7-9, with 8 positions matching TRBD2. V was pared by 0 bases and J by 3 bases, with 4 bases of the junction left unmatched. Germline CDR1 and CDR2: SEHNR and FQNEAQ (reference sequence). This CDR3 has 15 residues. The CDR3 DNA reads as TGTGCCAGCAGCTTAGCTCTAGCGGGTTACTACGAGCAGTACTTC. Its translation: CASSLALAGYYEQYF.

The rearrangement uses TRBV7-9 and TRBJ1-1; D possibly corresponds to TRBD1 (5 bases). Germline CDR1 is SEHNR and CDR2 is FQNEAQ (reference sequence). Between the trimmed V and J ends, which lost 1 base and 0 bases, there was a span of 6 bases. CDR3 length equals 14 residues. The CDR3 loop reads CASSLGQMNTEAFF. The CDR3 DNA follows: TGTGCCAGCAGCTTAGGACAGATGAACACTGAAGCTTTCTTT.

The chain is built from TRBV7-2 and TRBJ2-7; TRBD2 is a possible D gene (6 bases). Trimming removed 5 bases at V and 5 bases at J, with 13 bases between. Looked up from germline, CDR1 is SGHTA and CDR2 is FQGNSA. The CDR3 length is 13 residues. CDR3 nucleotides: TGTGCCAGCAGCCCCCAGGGACTTGACGAGCAGTACTTC. It encodes CASSPQGLDEQYF. Filled out from reference TRBV7-2 and TRBJ2-7, the complete variable domain reads GAGVSQSPSNKVTEKGKDVELRCDPISGHTALYWYRQSLGQGLEFLIYFQGNSAPDKSGLPSDRFSAERTGGSVSTLTIQRTQQEDSAVYLCASSPQGLDEQYFGPGTRLTVT.

The rearrangement joins TRBV4-3 to TRBJ2-7; maybe TRBD1 (5 bases). CDR1 LGHNA and CDR2 YSLEER come from the germline V gene. This CDR3 region has 16 residues. The ends were cut back, 3 bases at V and 3 bases at J, with 18 bases in the middle. The CDR3 spells CASSHALDNSDYEQYF. DNA of the CDR3: TGCGCCAGCAGCCACGCATTGGACAACTCAGACTACGAGCAGTACTTC.

This chain uses TRBV28 with TRBJ2-5, with 8 positions matching TRBD2. The germline CDR1 and CDR2 sequences are MDHEN and SYDVKM. CDR3 size: 16 residues. V lost 4 bases, J lost 3 bases, and 10 bases stayed unmatched. The CDR3: CASSWGSGREEETQYF. Written as DNA, the CDR3 is TGTGCCAGCAGTTGGGGAAGCGGGAGAGAGGAAGAGACCCAGTACTTC.

This chain links TRBV7-2 with TRBJ1-1; 7 bases line up with TRBD1. The CDR3 consists of 15 residues. With 5 bases clipped from V and 0 bases from J, the junction kept 6 bases outside the gene matches. Germline V gene data show CDR1 as SGHTA and CDR2 as FQGNSA. The CDR3 DNA reads as TGTGCCAGCAGCGCCCAGGGGGGAATGAACACTGAAGCTTTCTTT. Translation: CASSAQGGMNTEAFF.

The chain uses TRBV6-5 and TRBJ2-7; no firm D call. Deletions cut 6 bases from V and 3 bases from J, with 18 bases between. Germline V lookup: CDR1 MNHEY, CDR2 SVGAGI. This CDR3 is built from 15 residues. CDR3 nucleotides: TGTGCCAGCAGGAGATATGTGTCCGATCTCTACGAGCAGTACTTC. It codes for CASRRYVSDLYEQYF.

This sequence joins TRBV7-8 and TRBJ1-3; D uncertain. Germline lookup yields CDR1 SGHVS and CDR2 FQNEAQ. The CDR3 totals 16 residues. V lost 0 bases to trimming and J lost 1 base, with 10 bases between them. CDR3 protein: CASSLALSRSGNTIYF. In DNA, the CDR3 is TGTGCCAGCAGCTTAGCGCTATCCCGGTCTGGAAACACCATATATTTT.

This clone has only one observation. J is TRBJ1-2 and V is TRBV15; tentative D call: TRBD1 (5 bases). This CDR3 contains 15 residues. The V gene's germline CDR1 is LNHNV and CDR2 YYDKDF (reference sequence). Between the trimmed V and J ends, which lost 0 bases and 4 bases, there was a span of 12 bases. CDR3: CATSRDRGVGYGYTF. CDR3 DNA: TGTGCCACCAGCAGAGATCGGGGGGTTGGCTATGGCTACACCTTC.

The chain couples TRBV7-8 to TRBJ2-1; 9 bases align to TRBD2. This CDR3 comprises 15 residues. Germline loops: CDR1 SGHVS, CDR2 FQNEAQ. V lost 5 bases to trimming and J lost 4 bases; unmatched junction nucleotides: 6. The CDR3 spells CASSLRLAAYNEQFF. CDR3 coding DNA: TGTGCCAGCAGCCTTCGACTAGCGGCATACAATGAGCAGTTCTTC.

The chain joins TRBV6-5 to TRBJ2-5; TRBD1 matches 10 bases. Per the germline V gene, CDR1 is MNHEY and CDR2 is SVGAGI. The CDR3 loop spans 16 amino acids. The V and J ends lost 2 bases and 2 bases, in that order; junction bases with no gene match: 5. CDR3 DNA: TGTGCCAGCAGTTACGACAGGGGGCACCTTCAAGAGACCCAGTACTTC. Its translation is CASSYDRGHLQETQYF.

This clone was counted between two and nine times. The V gene is TRBV7-9, the J gene TRBJ1-2, with D tentatively TRBD1 (6 bases). Germline lookup yields CDR1 SEHNR and CDR2 FQNEAQ (reference sequence). With 4 bases removed from V and 2 bases from J, the gap between germline ends came to 20 bases. This CDR3 spans 17 amino acids. Here the CDR3 DNA reads TGTGCCAGCAGCTCACAGGGTAGGCTCTCGGACAACTATGGCTACACCTTC. The encoded protein is CASSSQGRLSDNYGYTF.